A selection of T cell receptor beta chains follows, all from one sample in a study of blood T cell repertoires in COVID-19. TCRdb's copy holds only in-frame clones and misses some; the assay was immunoSEQ multiplex PCR. The sample holds 150,000 to 200,000 clones, approximately 91% seen once. The material sequenced was PBMCs or T cells enriched from blood (not recorded which). These receptors originate from a woman aged 18-29 years who had recovered from COVID-19. Both conserved end residues are part of each CDR3. Each record gives: clone size, J gene, D gene, V gene, CDR3 DNA, CDR3 protein. D genes are given only for firm matches. Some rows have no size entry. The others give once, few or many, or a class for an expanded clone.

- | TRBJ1-5 | TRBD1 | TRBV6-6 | TGTGCCAGCAGTTACTCGGACAGGAGCAATCAGCCCCAGCATTTT | CASSYSDRSNQPQHF
- | TRBJ1-6 | - | TRBV24-1 | TGTGCCACCAGTGGGGGGGAGGGGAAGTACGGAGGTTCACCCCTCCACTTT | CATSGGEGKYGGSPLHF
- | TRBJ2-1 | TRBD2 | TRBV6-4 | TGTGCCAAGCGGGAGGGAACCGGCAATGAGCAGTTCTTC | CAKREGTGNEQFF
- | TRBJ2-2 | TRBD1 | TRBV28 | TGTGCCAGCAGTCGGGACAGCAGGAACACCGGGGAGCTGTTTTTT | CASSRDSRNTGELFF
- | TRBJ1-2 | - | TRBV28 | TGTGCCAGCGAAGAGCGGCCCCGGGGCTACACCTTC | CASEERPRGYTF
- | TRBJ2-5 | - | TRBV9 | TGTGCCAGCAGCCCCCTGGCGGGCGGTGGGGAGACCCAGTACTTC | CASSPLAGGGETQYF
- | TRBJ2-7 | - | TRBV12-3/TRBV12-4 | TGTGCCAGCAGTTCCGGGATACCCTACGAGCAGTACTTC | CASSSGIPYEQYF
- | TRBJ2-3 | - | TRBV27 | TGTGCCAGCAGTTTAAGGTATAGGGGTGCTCCCACAGATACGCAGTATTTT | CASSLRYRGAPTDTQYF
- | TRBJ2-1 | TRBD1 | TRBV27 | TGTGCCAGCAGTCTTGGACAGGCTAAGCAGTTCTTC | CASSLGQAKQFF
- | TRBJ2-3 | TRBD2 | TRBV11-3 | TGTGCCAGCAGCTTATGGGGGAGGGAGGGCACAGATACGCAGTATTTT | CASSLWGREGTDTQYF
- | TRBJ2-1 | - | TRBV24-1 | TGTGCCACCAGTGACGACTTCCACTCCTACAATGAGCAGTTCTTC | CATSDDFHSYNEQFF
- | TRBJ2-3 | TRBD2 | TRBV28 | TGTGCCAGCACCCCGGGACTAGCGGGAGGGACTGGCCGCACAGATACGCAGTATTTT | CASTPGLAGGTGRTDTQYF
- | TRBJ2-2 | TRBD2 | TRBV30 | TGTGCCTGGAGTCCCCCGGGGCGGGAGGGGGACACCGGGGAGCTGTTTTTT | CAWSPPGREGDTGELFF
- | TRBJ2-3 | - | TRBV5-4 | TGTGCCAGCAGCTTGGGTGCGGGACAGCCCACAGATACGCAGTATTTT | CASSLGAGQPTDTQYF
- | TRBJ2-1 | - | TRBV7-9 | TGTGCCAGCAGCTCCAGGGGATCTGACTATGAGCAGTTCTTC | CASSSRGSDYEQFF
once | TRBJ1-5 | - | TRBV10-3 | TGTGCCACCAGACAGGATAATAGCAATCAGCCCCAGCATTTT | CATRQDNSNQPQHF
- | TRBJ1-2 | TRBD1 | TRBV29-1 | TGCAGCGCGTTCCGGGACAGGGATGGCTACACCTTC | CSAFRDRDGYTF
- | TRBJ2-3 | TRBD2 | TRBV5-1 | TGCGCCAGCAGTGGGGGGGACCTGGATACGCAGTATTTT | CASSGGDLDTQYF
few | TRBJ2-2 | TRBD2 | TRBV2 | TGTGCCAGCAGTGTAGCGGGAGGCACCGGGGAGCTGTTTTTT | CASSVAGGTGELFF
few | TRBJ2-7 | TRBD2 | TRBV29-1 | TGCAGCGTTCGGCAACCTAGCGGGAGGGCCTACGAGCAGTACTTC | CSVRQPSGRAYEQYF
- | TRBJ2-1 | TRBD2 | TRBV10-3 | TGTGCCATCAGTGAGTCGACTAGCGGGAGGGCCCTTAATGAGCAGTTCTTC | CAISESTSGRALNEQFF
- | TRBJ1-1 | TRBD1 | TRBV25-1 | TGTGCCAGCAGTAGACAGGGGACGACTGAAGCTTTCTTT | CASSRQGTTEAFF
- | TRBJ2-1 | - | TRBV9 | TGTGCCAGCAGCGTAGAAAGACTGAATTACAATGAGCAGTTCTTC | CASSVERLNYNEQFF
few | TRBJ2-7 | - | TRBV9 | TGTGCCAGCAGCGAGGGGGATACCTACGAGCAGTACTTC | CASSEGDTYEQYF
- | TRBJ1-2 | - | TRBV4-2 | TGTGCCAGCAGCCAAGATCCCATACTCTATGGCTACACCTTC | CASSQDPILYGYTF
- | TRBJ1-2 | TRBD1 | TRBV7-3 | TGTGCCAGCAGCCTGACAGGGGGCCCTATAGGAGGCTACACCTTC | CASSLTGGPIGGYTF
few | TRBJ1-2 | - | TRBV6-5 | TGTGCCAGCAGTTCCATCGGAGGGGGAGGGTTCTATGGCTACACCTTC | CASSSIGGGGFYGYTF
- | TRBJ2-5 | - | TRBV6-5 | TGTGCCACCTTAGGGGGTGGAGGAGCCCAAGAGACCCAGTACTTC | CATLGGGGAQETQYF
- | TRBJ2-7 | - | TRBV7-9 | TGTGCCAGCAGCCGGGGACTCTCCTACGAGCAGTACTTC | CASSRGLSYEQYF
once | TRBJ2-1 | TRBD1 | TRBV5-5 | TGTGCCAGCAGCTCGCCAGGGACAGGGGCAGATGAGCAGTTCTTC | CASSSPGTGADEQFF
- | TRBJ1-2 | TRBD1 | TRBV28 | TGTGCCAGCAGTTTATTTCCCCCAGGGGGTGGCTATGGCTACACCTTC | CASSLFPPGGGYGYTF
- | TRBJ2-2 | TRBD2 | TRBV30 | TGTGCCTGGAGTCTGGCGGGAGGGGACACCGGGGAGCTGTTTTTT | CAWSLAGGDTGELFF
- | TRBJ1-2 | - | TRBV2 | TGTGCCAGCAGTGAAGGGGCAGGTTATGGCTACACCTTC | CASSEGAGYGYTF
- | TRBJ2-1 | TRBD2 | TRBV5-5 | TGTGCCAGCAGCGCCCAAGGGCGGGAGGGGAATGAGCAGTTCTTC | CASSAQGREGNEQFF
- | TRBJ2-2 | - | TRBV9 | TGTGCCAGCAGCGTTCGAGTAACCGGGGAGCTGTTTTTT | CASSVRVTGELFF
once | TRBJ1-2 | - | TRBV6-5 | TGTGCCAGCCCCGACACCTCAGGATATGGCTACACCTTC | CASPDTSGYGYTF
- | TRBJ2-7 | TRBD1 | TRBV5-4 | TGTGCCAGCAGTTCCGGGTCCAGACAGGGTTTTGGCGAGCAGTACTTC | CASSSGSRQGFGEQYF